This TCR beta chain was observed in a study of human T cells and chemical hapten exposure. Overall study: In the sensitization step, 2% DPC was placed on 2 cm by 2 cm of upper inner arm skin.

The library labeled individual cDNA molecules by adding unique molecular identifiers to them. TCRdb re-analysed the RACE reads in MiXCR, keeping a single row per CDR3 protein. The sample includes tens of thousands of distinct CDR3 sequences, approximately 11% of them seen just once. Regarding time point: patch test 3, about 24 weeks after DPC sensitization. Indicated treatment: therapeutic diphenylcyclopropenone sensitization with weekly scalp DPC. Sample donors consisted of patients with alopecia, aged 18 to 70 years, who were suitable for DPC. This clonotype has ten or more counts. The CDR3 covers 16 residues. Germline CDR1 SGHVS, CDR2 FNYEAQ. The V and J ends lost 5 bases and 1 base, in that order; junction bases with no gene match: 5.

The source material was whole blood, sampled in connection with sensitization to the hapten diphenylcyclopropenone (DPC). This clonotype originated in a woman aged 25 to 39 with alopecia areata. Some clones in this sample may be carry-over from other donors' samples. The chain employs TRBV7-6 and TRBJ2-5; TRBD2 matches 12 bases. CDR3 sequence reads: CASSTRLAGAQETQYF. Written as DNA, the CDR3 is TGTGCCAGCAGCACCCGACTAGCGGGGGCCCAAGAGACCCAGTACTTC.